The 24 T cell receptor beta chains reported below all come from one sample, sequenced in a study of tumor-infiltrating lymphocytes in primary liver carcinoma. Production of TCR beta cDNA used around 0.45 ug total RNA together with a constant-region primer. Sequencing libraries for TCR beta derived from three nested multiplex PCR rounds that used slightly modified ARM-PCR. The first two PCR rounds, approximately 10 cycles each, used TRBV1-TRBV30 forward primers and a C-beta reverse primer. TCRdb called the multiplex PCR reads again in MiXCR, with one record for every CDR3 protein. The data contain approximately 330,000 distinct CDR3 sequences, about 65% of them singletons. Out of unsorted whole blood came the blood RNA, and germline DNA was extracted as well. Sequenced input: peripheral blood. These receptor sequences come from a man aged 40-49 years with primary liver carcinoma and hepatitis B virus infection.

A note on this clonotype: A much larger clone lies a single base off, so this may be a read error. This sequence joins TRBV29-1 and TRBJ1-2; D perhaps matches TRBD1 (6 bases). Germline V lookup: CDR1 SQVTM, CDR2 ANQGSEA. The CDR3 runs 14 residues. Trimming took 3 bases from V and 12 from J, leaving 23 bases between them. This chain's CDR3 is CSVDRSAAGGLHTF. For the CDR3, the DNA is TGCAGCGTTGATAGGTCGGCAGCTGGGGGGCTACACACCTTC.

This chain uses TRBV5-6 with TRBJ1-1; D is undetermined. Trimming took 0 bases from V and 4 from J, leaving 7 bases between them. CDR1 and CDR2 (germline): SGHDT, YYEEEE. The CDR3 has 13 residues. The CDR3 nucleotides are TGTGCCAGCAGCTTGGTGTGGTCCACTGAAGCTTTCTTT. Translated, it gives CASSLVWSTEAFF.

About this clonotype: Since no conserved phenylalanine or tryptophan closes the CDR3, a read error is the likely cause. The chain couples TRBV10-2 to TRBJ2-7; weak D call: TRBD2 (6 bases). Deletions cut 7 bases from V and 1 base from J, with 11 bases between. CDR1 and CDR2 from the germline V gene are WSHSY and SAAADI. The CDR3 spans 13 residues. The CDR3 loop is CASMRAGSYEQYL. CDR3 in DNA: TGCGCCAGCATGAGGGCGGGGTCCTACGAGCAGTACTTA.

Turning to this clonotype: The junction and the germline gene differ at one end; a read error may be behind it. V usage is TRBV30 and J usage is TRBJ2-1; D gene unclear. In germline, CDR1 is GTSNPN, CDR2 SVGIG (reference sequence). The CDR3 is 15 amino acids. The DNA of the CDR3 is TGTGCCTGGAGTTTATCAGCGAGAAAATACAACGAGCAGTTCTTC. Translating it yields CAWSLSARKYNEQFF. Combining the CDR3 with reference TRBV30 and TRBJ2-1 gives the whole variable domain SQTIHQWPATLVQPVGSPLSLECTVEGTSNPNLYWYRQAAGRGLQLLFYSVGIGQISSEVPQNLSASRPQDRQFILSSKKLLLSDSGFYLCAWSLSARKYNEQFFGPGTRLTVL.

This clonotype was picked up one time. Being one base from a much bigger clone, this may be a read error. The rearrangement uses TRBV4-2 and TRBJ2-7; TRBD2 matches 9 bases. Germline CDR1 LGHNA, CDR2 YNFKEQ. The CDR3 is made up of 14 amino acids. The CDR3, as DNA: TGTACCAGCAGCCAAGGACTAGCGAAGGGCGAGCAGTACTTC. Translated, it gives CTSSQGLAKGEQYF.

This clonotype was picked up many times. J is TRBJ2-5 and V is TRBV11-2; D not resolved. The CDR3 is 13 amino acids. Germline V lookup: CDR1 SGHAT, CDR2 FQNNGV. Trimming shortened V by 2 bases and J by 5 bases, and 9 bases separated the two germline ends. The CDR3 loop reads CASSLPAYETQYF. In DNA form, the CDR3 reads TGTGCCAGCAGCTTACCTGCCTACGAGACCCAGTACTTC. The complete variable domain, with remaining parts taken from reference TRBV11-2 and TRBJ2-5, reads EAGVAQSPRYKIIEKRQSVAFWCNPISGHATLYWYQQILGQGPKLLIQFQNNGVVDDSQLPKDRFSAERLKGVDSTLKIQPAKLEDSAVYLCASSLPAYETQYFGPGTRLLVL.

This clonotype appeared a few times. This chain links TRBV4-3 with TRBJ2-1; D might be TRBD2 (6 bases). V lost 1 base and J 6 bases, leaving 13 bases between the germline ends. The germline V gene has CDR1 LGHNA and CDR2 YSLEER. The CDR3 loop spans 15 amino acids. The CDR3: CASSQGTGGVNEQFF. The CDR3 DNA sequence: TGCGCCAGCAGCCAAGGGACTGGCGGGGTCAATGAGCAGTTCTTC.

V and J are TRBV10-2 and TRBJ2-7; D is possibly TRBD2 (5 bases). Between the trimmed V and J ends, which lost 0 bases and 5 bases, there was a span of 17 bases. In germline, CDR1 is WSHSY, CDR2 SAAADI. The CDR3 totals 16 residues. The CDR3 DNA follows: TGCGCCAGCAGTGAGTCGGGAAGGCGGGCGGGCCACGAGCAGTACTTC. It is translated as CASSESGRRAGHEQYF.

Remarks on this clonotype: A junction end diverges from the germline sequence, so it may reflect a read error. This chain uses TRBV11-2 with TRBJ2-5; D ambiguous. The germline CDR1 and CDR2 sequences are SGHAT and FQNNGV. The length of the CDR3 is 16 residues. The CDR3 DNA reads as TGTGACAGCAGCTTAGTGATGGTCTCGGGCAAAGAGACCCAGTGCTTC. It specifies CDSSLVMVSGKETQCF.

For this clonotype: Sequence at one end of the junction differs from germline and may be a read error. The genes are TRBV6-5 and TRBJ2-1; 12 bases are shared with TRBD2. CDR1 MNHEY and CDR2 SVGAGI come from the germline V gene. The CDR3 covers 17 residues. In DNA, the CDR3 is TGTGCCAACAGTTCCAGACTAGCGGGAGATGTAAACAATGAGCAGTTCTTC. Protein product: CANSSRLAGDVNNEQFF.

Notes on this clonotype: A read error may be the cause here, since a much bigger clone is one base away. The chain recombines TRBV12-3 or TRBV12-4 with TRBJ2-2; 8 nucleotides line up with TRBD2. The CDR3 runs to 15 residues. This CDR3 reads CASSYSGANTGELSF. CDR3 bases: TGTGCCAGCAGTTATAGCGGGGCGAACACCGGGGAGCTGTCTTTT.

A few counts support this clonotype. J is TRBJ2-2 and V is TRBV6-5; D unclear. The CDR3 consists of 16 residues. V shed 2 bases and J shed 5 bases, with 15 bases lying between them. CDR1 is MNHEY and CDR2 is SVGAGI in the germline V gene. In nucleotides, the CDR3 is TGTGCCAGCAGTTACAGGGCCGGGCAGTATACCGGGGAGCTGTTTTTT. Protein sequence: CASSYRAGQYTGELFF.

As to this clonotype: This could be a read error, since a much larger clone is one nucleotide away. The V gene is TRBV5-4, the J gene TRBJ2-7; a possible D gene is TRBD1 (6 bases). Germline CDR1 and CDR2: SGHNT and YYREEE (reference sequence). The CDR3 consists of 15 residues. V was shortened by 4 bases and J by 7 bases, with 21 bases between the two germline ends. The chain's CDR3 is CASSRWTVVLSEQYF. In nucleotides, the CDR3 is TGTGCCAGCAGCAGGTGGACAGTGGTATTGTCGGAGCAGTACTTC.

This clonotype occurred once. Possible read error: a much larger clone is one base away. CDR3 sequence (DNA): TGTGCCAGCAGCAGAGGAGGGTCCCGTAACTATCGCTACACCTTC. Amino acids: CASSRGGSRNYRYTF. This rearrangement joins TRBV6-2 or TRBV6-3 to TRBJ1-2; D is unclear. This CDR3 contains 15 residues. Germline V gene sequence: CDR1 MNHEY, CDR2 SVGEGT.

As for this clonotype: Given a much more abundant clone one base away, this may be a read error. This rearrangement joins TRBV6-1 to TRBJ2-7; D could derive from TRBD1 or TRBD2 (5 bases each). There are 14 residues in the CDR3. CDR1 and CDR2 (germline): MNHNS, SASEGT. In DNA form, the CDR3 reads TGTGCCAGCAGTGTTAGGGACCTCTCCTACAAGCAGTACTTC. It specifies CASSVRDLSYKQYF.

In this sample, this clonotype turned up a few times. DNA of the CDR3: TGTGCCAGCAGTGAAACCAGATCGTCAAATGAGCAGTTCTTC. Its translation is CASSETRSSNEQFF. This chain links TRBV25-1 with TRBJ2-1; D uncertain. Trimming stripped 2 bases from V and 7 bases from J, with 12 bases between. The length of the CDR3 is 14 residues. Germline V gene data show CDR1 as MGHDK and CDR2 as SYGVNS. The whole variable domain, filled in from reference TRBV25-1 and TRBJ2-1, reads EADIYQTPRYLVIGTGKKITLECSQTMGHDKMYWYQQDPGMELHLIHYSYGVNSTEKGDLSSESTVSRIRTEHFPLTLESARPSHTSQYLCASSETRSSNEQFFGPGTRLTVL.

Worth noting for this clonotype: The junction differs from germline at one of its ends, possibly a read error. The rearrangement uses TRBV2 and TRBJ2-1; TRBD2 matches 7 bases. This CDR3 is built from 14 residues. CDR1 and CDR2 (germline): SNHLY, FYNNEI. The CDR3 sequence: CACSEVGGKAEQFF. The CDR3 DNA follows: TGTGCCTGCAGTGAAGTCGGGGGGAAGGCCGAGCAGTTCTTC.

As concerns this clonotype: A much larger clone is a single base away; this may be a read error. This chain uses TRBV6-2 or TRBV6-3 with TRBJ2-7; D is perhaps TRBD1 or TRBD2 (5 bases each). Germline CDR1 reads MNHEY; CDR2 reads SVGEGT. This CDR3 comprises 13 residues. The CDR3 region is CASRDRSSYEQHF. Written as DNA, the CDR3 is TGTGCCAGCCGGGACCGCAGCTCCTACGAGCAGCACTTC.

The chain links TRBV7-9 to TRBJ1-2; D is uncertain. Germline V gene data show CDR1 as SEHNR and CDR2 as FQNEAQ (reference sequence). The V gene lost 5 bases and the J gene lost 7 bases, with 17 bases spanning the gap. The CDR3 spans 14 residues. The CDR3 region is CASSITARRCGYTF. The CDR3 DNA reads as TGTGCCAGCAGCATAACAGCCCGACGGTGTGGCTACACCTTC.

V gene TRBV11-2 combines with J gene TRBJ2-3; the D gene is possibly TRBD2 (5 bases). The ends were cut back, 9 bases at V and 0 bases at J, with 19 bases in the middle. This CDR3 comprises 16 residues. Germline CDR1 reads SGHAT; CDR2 reads FQNNGV. The CDR3 region has the DNA TGTGCCAGTAACCCTCCAGACTACTCTAGCACAGATACGCAGTATTTT. This encodes CASNPPDYSSTDTQYF.

In regard to this clonotype: This may stem from a read error, because a much larger clone lies one nucleotide away. The V gene is TRBV4-3, the J gene TRBJ2-3; D gene unclear. Per germline, CDR1 LGHNA and CDR2 YSLEER. The CDR3 is 17 amino acids. Here the CDR3 DNA reads TGCGCCAGCAGCCAAGATAAGGCGAGCGATAGCATAGATACGCAGTATTTT. Protein: CASSQDKASDSIDTQYF.

At least ten counts were recorded for this clonotype. J is TRBJ2-1 and V is TRBV11-2; tentative D call: TRBD2 (5 bases). Trimming stripped 1 base from V and 3 bases from J, with 7 bases between. The CDR3 sequence is 14 residues long. Germline V gene sequence: CDR1 SGHAT, CDR2 FQNNGV. CDR3 sequence reads: CASSLAGYYNEQFF. The CDR3 bases are TGTGCCAGCAGCTTAGCGGGGTACTACAATGAGCAGTTCTTC.

The genes are TRBV7-9 and TRBJ2-7; no clear D gene. The CDR3 totals 12 residues. Germline V gene data show CDR1 as SEHNR and CDR2 as FQNEAQ (reference sequence). The V end was cut by 7 bases, the J end by 7 bases, with 14 bases between. The CDR3 reads CASTTVGVEQYF. The CDR3 DNA follows: TGTGCCAGCACCACTGTCGGAGTGGAGCAGTACTTC. The whole variable domain, remainder taken from reference TRBV7-9 and TRBJ2-7, is DTGVSQNPRHKITKRGQNVTFRCDPISEHNRLYWYRQTLGQGPEFLTYFQNEAQLEKSRLLSDRFSAERPKGSFSTLEIQRTEQGDSAMYLCASTTVGVEQYFGPGTRLTVT.

Note on this clonotype: One end of the junction varies from germline; a read error may be responsible. The rearrangement uses TRBV10-3 and TRBJ2-2, with D perhaps being TRBD1 or TRBD2 (6 bases each). The CDR3 consists of 15 residues. Germline CDR1 is ENHRY and CDR2 is SYGVKD. The CDR3: CVISPRGQNTGELFF. As DNA, the CDR3 is TGTGTCATCAGTCCTCGGGGGCAGAACACCGGGGAGCTGTTTTTT.